The 24 T cell receptor beta chains below all came from one sample that was sequenced in a study of a mutant IDH1 vaccine in newly diagnosed glioma. The data were produced by immunoSEQ multiplex PCR, yet TCRdb's version contains in-frame clones alone and is incomplete. The table shows about 67,000 clones, with 65% to 85% occurring only once. Time point of the sample: baseline, week 1 (first vaccination visit). The treatment denotes: pre-vaccination baseline after standard-of-care therapy. Source: peripheral blood mononuclear cells (PBMCs), taken from a glioma patient treated with radiotherapy, temozolomide or both. The source of these receptors is a woman between 18 and 29 years old with glioma. Some clones in this sample may be carry-over from other donors' samples.

This rearrangement joins TRBV7-9 to TRBJ1-3, with D hard to call. CDR3 length: 15 amino acids. Germline CDR1 SEHNR, CDR2 FQNEAQ (reference sequence). V lost 5 bases and J lost 8, with 19 bases in between. CDR3 amino acids: CASSKARELQDTIYF. The CDR3, as DNA: TGTGCCAGCAGCAAGGCTCGCGAGCTTCAGGACACCATATATTTT.

The V gene is TRBV6-5, the J gene TRBJ1-2; 8 bases map to TRBD1. The V and J ends lost 0 bases and 6 bases, in that order; junction bases with no gene match: 9. CDR3 size: 16 residues. CDR1 and CDR2 (germline): MNHEY, SVGAGI. CDR3 DNA: TGTGCCAGCAGTTACTCGGACAGGGTAAAGGAGGATGGCTACACCTTC. This translates into CASSYSDRVKEDGYTF.

V gene TRBV30 combines with J gene TRBJ2-1; no definite D call. Germline-derived CDR1 and CDR2 are GTSNPN and SVGIG (reference sequence). This CDR3 is 15 amino acids long. Trimming pared 8 bases from V and 0 bases from J, leaving 17 bases between. The chain's CDR3 is CALNRALSSYNEQFF. The DNA of the CDR3 is TGTGCCCTAAACCGGGCCTTAAGCTCCTACAATGAGCAGTTCTTC.

The rearrangement links TRBV7-2 to TRBJ2-2; D may correspond to TRBD1 or TRBD2 (6 bases each). The germline V gene encodes CDR1 SGHTA and CDR2 FQGNSA. Trimming removed 1 base from V and 7 bases from J, with 13 bases in between. The CDR3 has 15 residues. DNA of the CDR3: TGTGCCAGCAGCTTAGAACGGGGGCATGGCGGGGAGCTGTTTTTT. Amino acids: CASSLERGHGGELFF.

The gene calls are TRBV5-1 and TRBJ2-6, with D hard to call. V gave up 4 bases and J gave up 3 bases, with 8 bases separating them. The CDR3 totals 14 residues. Germline CDR1 SGHRS, CDR2 YFSETQ. The CDR3 protein is CASSMAGGANVLTF. CDR3 sequence (DNA): TGCGCCAGCAGCATGGCCGGTGGGGCCAACGTCCTGACTTTC.

This chain joins TRBV7-9 and TRBJ1-1; D not certain. Germline V lookup: CDR1 SEHNR, CDR2 FQNEAQ (reference sequence). Between the trimmed V and J ends, which lost 2 bases and 2 bases, there was a span of 6 bases. This CDR3 comprises 13 residues. The CDR3 region is CASSLSRNTEAFF. In DNA form, the CDR3 reads TGTGCCAGCAGCTTATCGCGAAACACTGAAGCTTTCTTT.

This clone was detected only once. DNA of the CDR3: TGCAGCGTTGATTCCAGGGGGGCTAACACAGATACGCAGTATTTT. Translating it yields CSVDSRGANTDTQYF. The chain links TRBV29-1 to TRBJ2-3; TRBD1 is a possible D gene (7 bases). The germline CDR1 and CDR2 sequences are SQVTM and ANQGSEA. V lost 3 bases, J lost 2 bases, and 15 bases lay in between. The CDR3 is made up of 15 amino acids.

The chain has TRBV6-6 and TRBJ2-3; tentative D call: TRBD2 (7 bases). The CDR3 is 15 residues long. The germline V gene has CDR1 MNHNY and CDR2 SVGAGI (reference sequence). V lost 7 bases to trimming and J lost 0 bases, with 14 bases between them. CDR3 DNA sequence: TGTGCCAGCATCGCCGGGGGGCTGAGCACAGATACGCAGTATTTT. This codes for CASIAGGLSTDTQYF.

V and J are TRBV4-1 and TRBJ2-3; 12 bases match TRBD2. Germline V gene lookup returns CDR1 MGHRA and CDR2 YSYEKL. The CDR3 is 15 residues long. The V segment lost 0 bases and the J segment 5 bases; nucleotides outside the gene matches: 0. The CDR3 sequence: CASSQELAGGDTQYF. The CDR3 bases are TGCGCCAGCAGCCAAGAACTAGCGGGGGGAGATACGCAGTATTTT.

The V gene is TRBV6-1, the J gene TRBJ2-1; D is perhaps TRBD1 or TRBD2 (5 bases each). Germline lookup yields CDR1 MNHNS and CDR2 SASEGT. This CDR3 comprises 12 residues. Between the trimmed V and J ends, which lost 10 bases and 4 bases, there was a span of 11 bases. The CDR3 loop reads CAIIREYNEQFF. In DNA, the CDR3 is TGTGCCATCATCAGGGAGTACAATGAGCAGTTCTTC.

The chain joins TRBV9 to TRBJ2-1; 10 bases match TRBD1. Germline-derived CDR1 and CDR2 are SGDLS and YYNGEE. This CDR3 comprises 17 residues. V lost 4 bases, J lost 8 bases, and 15 bases stayed unmatched. CDR3: CASSQEGTGTGVDEQFF. The CDR3 coding sequence is TGTGCCAGCAGCCAGGAGGGGACCGGGACAGGGGTCGATGAGCAGTTCTTC. Supplemented by reference TRBV9 and TRBJ2-1, the full variable domain reads DSGVTQTPKHLITATGQRVTLRCSPRSGDLSVYWYQQSLDQGLQFLIQYYNGEERAKGNILERFSAQQFPDLHSELNLSSLELGDSALYFCASSQEGTGTGVDEQFFGPGTRLTVL.

J is TRBJ2-3 and V is TRBV9; D might be TRBD1 or TRBD2, each matching 6 bases. V lost 3 bases and J lost 4, with 15 bases in between. CDR1 SGDLS and CDR2 YYNGEE come from the germline V gene. The CDR3 covers 15 residues. In nucleotides, the CDR3 is TGTGCCAGCAGCGCACTGACTAGGGGGTCAGATACGCAGTATTTT. It translates to CASSALTRGSDTQYF.

The chain links TRBV30 to TRBJ1-1; D might be TRBD1 (6 bases). This CDR3 is built from 13 residues. The germline V gene has CDR1 GTSNPN and CDR2 SVGIG (reference sequence). V lost 2 bases and J 6 bases, leaving 13 bases between the germline ends. As DNA, the CDR3 is TGTGCCTGGAGTCTTCACAGGGTGTCTGAAGCTTTCTTT. Amino acids: CAWSLHRVSEAFF.

This sequence joins TRBV5-4 and TRBJ2-1; the match to TRBD2 covers 12 bases. Trimming cost V 4 bases and J 7 bases; bases outside gene matches: 3. Germline loops: CDR1 SGHNT, CDR2 YYREEE (reference sequence). CDR3 size: 14 residues. This CDR3 reads CASSPGLAGNEQFF. Written as DNA, the CDR3 is TGTGCCAGCAGCCCTGGACTAGCGGGGAATGAGCAGTTCTTC. Complete variable domain (other parts from reference TRBV5-4 and TRBJ2-1): ETGVTQSPTHLIKTRGQQVTLRCSSQSGHNTVSWYQQALGQGPQFIFQYYREEENGRGNFPPRFSGLQFPNYSSELNVNALELDDSALYLCASSPGLAGNEQFFGPGTRLTVL.

This clone was detected only once. The V call is TRBV2, the J call TRBJ2-7; 10 bases are shared with TRBD2. The germline V gene has CDR1 SNHLY and CDR2 FYNNEI. V gave up 2 bases and J gave up 6 bases; unmatched junction bases: 13. The CDR3 runs 17 residues. The CDR3: CASSEKASGRNGGEQYF. CDR3 sequence (DNA): TGTGCCAGCAGTGAAAAGGCTAGCGGGAGAAATGGAGGCGAGCAGTACTTC.

This clone was observed once. DNA for the CDR3: TGTGCCAGCAGTTTAAGGGACCCCTCGTGGAATGAGCAGTTCTTC. The encoded protein is CASSLRDPSWNEQFF. V usage is TRBV27 and J usage is TRBJ2-1, with D tentatively TRBD1 or TRBD2 (5 bases each). CDR3 length equals 15 residues. The germline gives CDR1 MNHEY, CDR2 SMNVEV (reference sequence). V shed 2 bases and J shed 7 bases, with 15 bases lying between them.

V is TRBV6-6 and J is TRBJ1-2; D unclear. Germline V gene sequence: CDR1 MNHNY, CDR2 SVGAGI (reference sequence). The CDR3 loop spans 11 amino acids. V shed 2 bases and J shed 6 bases, with 4 bases lying between them. The CDR3 is CASSYMDGYTF. The CDR3 DNA reads as TGTGCCAGCAGTTACATGGATGGCTACACCTTC.

The chain recombines TRBV4-3 with TRBJ2-7, with D perhaps matching TRBD2 (6 bases). Germline values: CDR1 LGHNA, CDR2 YSLEER. The V end was cut by 1 base, the J end by 1 base, with 14 bases between. The CDR3 loop spans 16 amino acids. The CDR3 loop is CASSQGWEEVSYEQYF. CDR3 in DNA: TGCGCCAGCAGCCAAGGGTGGGAGGAGGTTTCCTACGAGCAGTACTTC.

The rearrangement links TRBV13 to TRBJ2-7, with TRBD2 identical over 13 bases. CDR3 size: 15 residues. V was pared by 5 bases and J by 4 bases, with 5 bases of the junction left unmatched. Germline V gene sequence: CDR1 PRHDT, CDR2 FYEKMQ (reference sequence). The CDR3 region has the DNA TGTGCCAGCAGCCCCGGGACTAGCGGGAAGTACGAGCAGTACTTC. It translates to CASSPGTSGKYEQYF.

This rearrangement joins TRBV5-3 to TRBJ2-7; possibly TRBD2 for D (7 bases). TRBV5-3 is marked as an open reading frame, function uncertain. Deletions cut 1 base from V and 3 bases from J, with 11 bases between. The CDR3 sequence is 14 residues long. CDR3: CARSLSGGSYEQYF. CDR3 in DNA: TGTGCCAGAAGCTTGTCGGGGGGCAGCTACGAGCAGTACTTC.

The CDR3 loop is CASEDRLNTEAFF. CDR3 DNA sequence: TGTGCCAGCGAGGACAGGTTGAACACTGAAGCTTTCTTT. The gene calls are TRBV13 and TRBJ1-1; 7 bases line up with TRBD1. Per the germline V gene, CDR1 is PRHDT and CDR2 is FYEKMQ (reference sequence). The CDR3 has 13 amino acids. J lost 0 bases, V lost 8 bases, and 3 bases had no gene match.

V usage is TRBV5-6 and J usage is TRBJ2-7; 10 bases are shared with TRBD1. CDR1 and CDR2 from the germline V gene are SGHDT and YYEEEE. The CDR3 spans 14 residues. Trimming removed 3 bases from V and 1 base from J; junction bases left unmatched: 1. The CDR3 loop is CASSWDRGSYEQYF. The CDR3 DNA reads as TGTGCCAGCAGCTGGGACAGGGGATCCTACGAGCAGTACTTC.

The chain combines TRBV19 with TRBJ1-3; maybe TRBD1 (6 bases). The CDR3 extends over 15 amino acids. V was cut by 1 base and J by 5 bases, with 12 bases left in between. Germline CDR1 reads LNHDA; CDR2 reads SQIVND (reference sequence). This CDR3 is CASSIGTDGRNTIYF. CDR3 DNA: TGTGCCAGTAGTATAGGGACAGATGGCCGAAACACCATATATTTT.

This clone was recorded once. The chain is built from TRBV5-1 and TRBJ2-2, with D unresolved. V lost 2 bases to trimming and J lost 1 base, with 9 bases between them. The V gene's germline CDR1 is SGHRS and CDR2 YFSETQ. The CDR3 contains 15 residues. CDR3 sequence reads: CASSFGGLNTGELFF. The CDR3, as DNA: TGCGCCAGCAGCTTCGGCGGCCTGAACACCGGGGAGCTGTTTTTT.